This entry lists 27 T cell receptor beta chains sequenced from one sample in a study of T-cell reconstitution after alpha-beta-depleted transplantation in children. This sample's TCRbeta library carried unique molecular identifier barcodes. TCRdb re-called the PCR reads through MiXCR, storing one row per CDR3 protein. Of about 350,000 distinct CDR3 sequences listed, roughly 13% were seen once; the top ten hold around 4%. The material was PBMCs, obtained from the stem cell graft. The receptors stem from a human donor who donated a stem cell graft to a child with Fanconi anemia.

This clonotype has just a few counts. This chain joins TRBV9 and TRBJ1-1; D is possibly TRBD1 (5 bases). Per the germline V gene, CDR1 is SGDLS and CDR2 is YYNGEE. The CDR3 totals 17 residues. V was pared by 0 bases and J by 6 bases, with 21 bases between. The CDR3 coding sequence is TGTGCCAGCAGCGTAGCCTTAATCCCCACCAGGGAAGCTGAAGCTTTCTTT. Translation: CASSVALIPTREAEAFF.

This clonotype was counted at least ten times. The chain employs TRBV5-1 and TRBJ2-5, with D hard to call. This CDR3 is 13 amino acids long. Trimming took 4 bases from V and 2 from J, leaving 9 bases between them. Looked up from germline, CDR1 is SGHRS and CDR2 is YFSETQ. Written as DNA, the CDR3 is TGCGCCAGCAGCCCACACTCACAAGAGACCCAGTACTTC. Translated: CASSPHSQETQYF.

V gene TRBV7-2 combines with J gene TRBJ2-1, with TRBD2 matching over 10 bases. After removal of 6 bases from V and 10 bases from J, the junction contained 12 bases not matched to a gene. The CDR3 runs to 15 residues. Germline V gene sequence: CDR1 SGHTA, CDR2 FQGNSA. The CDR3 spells CASSWTSGRLSEQFF. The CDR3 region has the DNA TGTGCCAGCAGTTGGACTAGCGGTCGCCTCAGCGAGCAGTTCTTC.

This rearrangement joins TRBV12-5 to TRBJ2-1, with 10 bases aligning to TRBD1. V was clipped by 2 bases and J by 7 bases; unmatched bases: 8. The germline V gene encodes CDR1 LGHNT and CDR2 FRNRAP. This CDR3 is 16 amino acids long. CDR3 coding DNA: TGTGCTAGTGGTTTGATGACCGGGACAGGGGTTAATGAGCAGTTCTTC. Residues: CASGLMTGTGVNEQFF.

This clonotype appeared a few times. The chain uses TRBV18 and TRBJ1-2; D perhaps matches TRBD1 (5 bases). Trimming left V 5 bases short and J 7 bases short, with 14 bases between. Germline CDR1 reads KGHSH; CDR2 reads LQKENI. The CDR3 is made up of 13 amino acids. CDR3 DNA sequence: TGTGCCAGCTCAGATAGCCAGGGACGTGGCTACACCTTC. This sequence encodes CASSDSQGRGYTF.

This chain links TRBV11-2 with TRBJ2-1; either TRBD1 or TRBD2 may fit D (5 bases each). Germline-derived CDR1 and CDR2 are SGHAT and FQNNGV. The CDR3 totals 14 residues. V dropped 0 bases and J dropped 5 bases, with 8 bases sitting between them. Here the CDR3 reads CASSLDGTDNEQFF. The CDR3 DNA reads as TGTGCCAGCAGCTTAGATGGGACCGACAATGAGCAGTTCTTC.

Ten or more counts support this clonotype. The DNA for the CDR3 is TGTGCCAGCAGCTTACCGGGACAGGGGACAGATACGCAGTATTTT. As protein: CASSLPGQGTDTQYF. The rearrangement uses TRBV11-3 and TRBJ2-3; 10 bases fit TRBD1. Germline V lookup: CDR1 SGHNT, CDR2 YENEEA. The CDR3 is 15 amino acids. Trimming removed 2 bases from V and 3 bases from J; junction bases left unmatched: 2.

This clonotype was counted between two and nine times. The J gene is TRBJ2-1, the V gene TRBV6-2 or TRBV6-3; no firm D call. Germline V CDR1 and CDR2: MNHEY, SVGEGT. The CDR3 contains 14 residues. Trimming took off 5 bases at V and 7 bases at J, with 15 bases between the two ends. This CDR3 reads CASSPRRFRNEQFF. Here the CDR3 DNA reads TGTGCCAGCAGTCCTCGTCGTTTTCGAAATGAGCAGTTCTTC.

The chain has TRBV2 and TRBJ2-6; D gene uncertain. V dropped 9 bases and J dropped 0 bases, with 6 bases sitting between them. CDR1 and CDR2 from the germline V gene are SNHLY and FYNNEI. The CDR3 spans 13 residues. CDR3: CASQISGANVLTF. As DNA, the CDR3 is TGTGCCAGTCAAATCTCTGGGGCCAACGTCCTGACTTTC.

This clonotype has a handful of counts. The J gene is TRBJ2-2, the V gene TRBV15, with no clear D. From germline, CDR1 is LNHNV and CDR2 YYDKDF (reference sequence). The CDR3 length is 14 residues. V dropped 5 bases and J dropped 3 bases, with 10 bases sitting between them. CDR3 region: CATSSRPDTGELFF. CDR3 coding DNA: TGTGCCACCAGCTCCCGGCCCGACACCGGGGAGCTGTTTTTT.

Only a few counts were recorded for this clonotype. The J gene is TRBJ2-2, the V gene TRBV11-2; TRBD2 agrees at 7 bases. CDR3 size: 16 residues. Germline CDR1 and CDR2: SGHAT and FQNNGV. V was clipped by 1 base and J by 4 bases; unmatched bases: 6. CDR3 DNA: TGTGCCAGCAGCTTAGCCGCGGGGGTCCTCACCGGGGAGCTGTTTTTT. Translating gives CASSLAAGVLTGELFF.

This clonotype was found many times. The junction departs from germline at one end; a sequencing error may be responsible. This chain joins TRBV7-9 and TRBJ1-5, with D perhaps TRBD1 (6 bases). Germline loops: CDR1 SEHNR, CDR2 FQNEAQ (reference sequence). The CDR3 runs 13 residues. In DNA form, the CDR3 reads TGCGCCAGCAGCTTACAGGGAGATCAGCCCCAGCATTTT. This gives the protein CASSLQGDQPQHF.

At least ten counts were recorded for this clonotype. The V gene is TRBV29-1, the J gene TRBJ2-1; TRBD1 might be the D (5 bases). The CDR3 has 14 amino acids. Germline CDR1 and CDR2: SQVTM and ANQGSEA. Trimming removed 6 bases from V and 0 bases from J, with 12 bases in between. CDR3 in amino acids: CSVNGHYSYNEQFF. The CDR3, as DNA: TGCAGCGTGAACGGACATTACTCCTACAATGAGCAGTTCTTC.

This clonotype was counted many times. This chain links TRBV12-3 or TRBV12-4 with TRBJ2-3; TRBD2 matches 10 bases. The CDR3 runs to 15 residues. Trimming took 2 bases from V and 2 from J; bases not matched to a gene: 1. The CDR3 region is CASSLTSGVTDTQYF. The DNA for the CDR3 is TGTGCCAGCAGTTTAACTAGCGGGGTCACAGATACGCAGTATTTT.

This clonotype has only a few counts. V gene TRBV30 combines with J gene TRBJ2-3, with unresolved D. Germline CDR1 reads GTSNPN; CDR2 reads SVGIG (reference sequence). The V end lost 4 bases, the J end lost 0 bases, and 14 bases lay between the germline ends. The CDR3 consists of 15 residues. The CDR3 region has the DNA TGTGCCTGGATTAAACCGGGCGCTAGCACAGATACGCAGTATTTT. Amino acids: CAWIKPGASTDTQYF.

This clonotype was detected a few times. As DNA, the CDR3 is TGTGCCAGCAGTTCGCGGAGATCCGGGGAGCTGTTTTTT. It specifies CASSSRRSGELFF. V is TRBV6-6 and J is TRBJ2-2; D is ambiguous. This CDR3 is 13 amino acids long. Germline loops: CDR1 MNHNY, CDR2 SVGAGI (reference sequence). Trimming pared 4 bases from V and 6 bases from J, leaving 9 bases between.

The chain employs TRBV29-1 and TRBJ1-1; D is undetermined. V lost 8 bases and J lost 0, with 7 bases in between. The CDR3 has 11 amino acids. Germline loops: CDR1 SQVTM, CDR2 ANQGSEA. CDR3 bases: TGCAGCATTTCATTGAACACTGAAGCTTTCTTT. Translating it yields CSISLNTEAFF.

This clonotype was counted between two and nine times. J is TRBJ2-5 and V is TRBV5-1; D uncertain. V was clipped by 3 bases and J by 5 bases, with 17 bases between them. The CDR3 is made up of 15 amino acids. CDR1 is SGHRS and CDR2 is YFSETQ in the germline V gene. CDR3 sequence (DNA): TGCGCCAGCAGCTATATTGGACCCTATCCGGAGACCCAGTACTTC. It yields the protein CASSYIGPYPETQYF.

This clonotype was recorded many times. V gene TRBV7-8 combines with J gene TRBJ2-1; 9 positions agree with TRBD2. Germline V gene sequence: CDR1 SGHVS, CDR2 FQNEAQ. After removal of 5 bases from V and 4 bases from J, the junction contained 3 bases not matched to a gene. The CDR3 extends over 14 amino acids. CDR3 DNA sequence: TGTGCCAGCAGCCCTAGCGGGGCTTACAATGAGCAGTTCTTC. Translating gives CASSPSGAYNEQFF.

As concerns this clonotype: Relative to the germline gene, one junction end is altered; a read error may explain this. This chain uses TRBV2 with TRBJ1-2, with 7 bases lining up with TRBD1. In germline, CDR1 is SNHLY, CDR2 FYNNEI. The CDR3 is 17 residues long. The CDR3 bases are TGTGCCAGCAGTGAAGTCGGAAACAGGGGAGGAAGCTATGGCTACCCCTTC. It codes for CASSEVGNRGGSYGYPF.

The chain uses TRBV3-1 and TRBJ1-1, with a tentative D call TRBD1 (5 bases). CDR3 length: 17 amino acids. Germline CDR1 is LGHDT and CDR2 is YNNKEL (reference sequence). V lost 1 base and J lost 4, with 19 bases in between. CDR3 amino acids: CASSQAVLGDGSTEAFF. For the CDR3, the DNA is TGTGCCAGCAGCCAAGCGGTTTTAGGGGATGGAAGCACTGAAGCTTTCTTT.

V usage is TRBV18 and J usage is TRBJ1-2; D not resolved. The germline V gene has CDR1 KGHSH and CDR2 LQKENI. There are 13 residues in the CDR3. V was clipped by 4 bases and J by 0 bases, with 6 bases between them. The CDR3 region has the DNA TGTGCCAGCTCACTAAATACTAACTATGGCTACACCTTC. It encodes CASSLNTNYGYTF.

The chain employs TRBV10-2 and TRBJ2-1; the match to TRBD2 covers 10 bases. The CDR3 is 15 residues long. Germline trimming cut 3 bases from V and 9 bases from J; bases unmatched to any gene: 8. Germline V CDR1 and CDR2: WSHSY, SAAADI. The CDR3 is CASSDPGTSEGEQFF. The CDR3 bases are TGCGCCAGCAGTGATCCTGGGACTAGCGAGGGTGAGCAGTTCTTC.

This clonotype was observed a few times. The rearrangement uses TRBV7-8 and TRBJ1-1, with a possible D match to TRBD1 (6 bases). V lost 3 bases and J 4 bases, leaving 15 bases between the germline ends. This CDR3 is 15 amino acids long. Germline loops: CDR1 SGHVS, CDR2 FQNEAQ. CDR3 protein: CASSLVEETGTEAFF. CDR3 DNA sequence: TGTGCCAGCAGCTTGGTCGAGGAGACAGGCACTGAAGCTTTCTTT.

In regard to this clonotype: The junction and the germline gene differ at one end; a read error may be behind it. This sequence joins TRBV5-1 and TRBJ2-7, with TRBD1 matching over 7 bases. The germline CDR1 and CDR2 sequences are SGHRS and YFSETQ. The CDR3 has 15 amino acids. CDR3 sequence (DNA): TGCGCCTGCAGCCGATTAAGAGACAGGGCATACGAGCAGTACTTC. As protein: CACSRLRDRAYEQYF.

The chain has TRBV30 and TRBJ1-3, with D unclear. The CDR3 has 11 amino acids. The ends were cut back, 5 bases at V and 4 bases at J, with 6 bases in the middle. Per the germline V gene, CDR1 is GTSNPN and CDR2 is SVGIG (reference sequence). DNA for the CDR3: TGTGCCTGGCTTCAGGGAAACACCATATATTTT. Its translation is CAWLQGNTIYF.

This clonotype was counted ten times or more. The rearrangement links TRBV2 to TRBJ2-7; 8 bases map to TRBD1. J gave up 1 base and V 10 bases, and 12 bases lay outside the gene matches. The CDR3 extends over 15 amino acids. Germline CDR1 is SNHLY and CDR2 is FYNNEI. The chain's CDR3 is CATLNRGIRSYEQYF. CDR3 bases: TGTGCCACCCTCAACAGGGGGATTAGGTCCTACGAGCAGTACTTC.